Listed below are T cell receptor beta chains from one sample, sequenced in a study of identifying expanded T cells in peripheral blood. The table came from immunoSEQ multiplex PCR; TCRdb's copy has only in-frame clones and leaves some out. The repertoire consists of more than 80,000 clones, with about 87% occurring once and the leading ten covering around 4.1%. Sequencing used blood. The receptors were sampled from a person aged 18-70 years in good health. The CDR3 runs from the conserved cysteine through the conserved F or W. D genes are given only for firm matches. For some rows the clone size is stated as once, few or many, or as a class when expanded; others skip it.

D | size | J | V | DNA | CDR3
. | . | TRBJ1-2 | TRBV29-1 | TGCAGCGTTGTGGACAGTCTGATGGGCTACACCTTC | CSVVDSLMGYTF
TRBD2 | . | TRBJ2-7 | TRBV5-4 | TGTGCCAGCAGCTTCAGCGGGAGGGCCGGGTACGAGCAGTACTTC | CASSFSGRAGYEQYF
TRBD1 | few | TRBJ1-4 | TRBV6-5 | TGTGCCAGCAGTTACCCCGAGGACAGGCGTCGAGGTTTT | CASSYPEDRRRGF
. | . | TRBJ1-5 | TRBV6-1 | TGTGCCAGCAGTGAATTGGCCAGACACAGACAGCCCCAGCATTTT | CASSELARHRQPQHF
TRBD2 | . | TRBJ2-5 | TRBV28 | TGTGCCAGCAGTCCTAGCGGGGGAATTCAAGAGACCCAGTACTTC | CASSPSGGIQETQYF
. | . | TRBJ2-2 | TRBV12-1 | TGTGCCAGCAGCTTTGATAGGCAGGGGAGCACCGGGGAGCTGTTTTTT | CASSFDRQGSTGELFF
. | . | TRBJ1-2 | TRBV9 | TGTGCCAGCAGCGCCCGGGACCCCTGGGTCTTCTTC | CASSARDPWVFF
. | . | TRBJ2-7 | TRBV7-2 | TGTGCCAGCAGCTTAGGAGACAGTCCCTACGAGCAGTACTTC | CASSLGDSPYEQYF
TRBD1 | once | TRBJ2-7 | TRBV2 | TGTGCCAGCAGTGAAGGGACAGGGTGGTACGAGCAGTACTTC | CASSEGTGWYEQYF
. | . | TRBJ1-3 | TRBV9 | TGTGCCAGCAGCGCGTCAGGAATCTCTGGAAACACCATATATTTT | CASSASGISGNTIYF
. | . | TRBJ2-7 | TRBV5-1 | TGCGCCAGCAGCTTGGGGGCACGAAAGGGTTACGAGCAGTACTTC | CASSLGARKGYEQYF
TRBD2 | . | TRBJ2-3 | TRBV2 | TGTGCCAGCAGATCCCAGCGGGGGGGCACAGATACGCAGTATTTT | CASRSQRGGTDTQYF
TRBD2 | . | TRBJ2-7 | TRBV10-3 | TGTGCCATCAGAGACCCGGGGCGGGGGAGCTCCTACGAGCAGTACTTC | CAIRDPGRGSSYEQYF
TRBD1 | . | TRBJ1-1 | TRBV6-1 | TGTGCCAGCAGGACAGGGTTGGTGACTGAAGCTTTCTTT | CASRTGLVTEAFF
TRBD1 | . | TRBJ1-3 | TRBV7-3 | TGTGCCAGCAGCTTAACCGGGGACAGGGGGCCTGGAAACACCATATATTTT | CASSLTGDRGPGNTIYF
TRBD1 | . | TRBJ2-7 | TRBV10-2 | TGCGCCAGCAGGGACAGGGTGGGGTACGAGCAGTACTTC | CASRDRVGYEQYF
TRBD1 | . | TRBJ1-5 | TRBV6-1 | TGTGCCAGCAGTGAGATTAAGACAGGGTGGGGGAATCAGCCCCAGCATTTT | CASSEIKTGWGNQPQHF
TRBD1 | . | TRBJ2-7 | TRBV28 | TGTGCCAGCATCGACAGGGCCTTCCACTACGAGCAGTACTTC | CASIDRAFHYEQYF
. | . | TRBJ1-6 | TRBV19 | TGTGCCAGTAGTATGAGGACAGAGGATAATTCACCCCTCCACTTT | CASSMRTEDNSPLHF
. | . | TRBJ2-7 | TRBV5-1 | TGCGCCAGCAGCTTGGGACATTCCTACGAGCAGTACTTC | CASSLGHSYEQYF
TRBD1 | . | TRBJ1-3 | TRBV9 | TGTGCCAGCAGCGTGGGCCAGGGGGCAGGAAACACCATATATTTT | CASSVGQGAGNTIYF
. | . | TRBJ1-2 | TRBV6-5 | TGTGCCAGCAGTTACGAGCAGGGACTTGGCTACACCTTC | CASSYEQGLGYTF
. | . | TRBJ2-2 | TRBV4-3 | TGCGCCAGCAGCCAAGAACTTAGCGCCAGGGAGCTGTTTTTT | CASSQELSARELFF
. | . | TRBJ2-5 | TRBV2 | TGTGCCAGCAGTAGTGGTGAAGAGACCCAGTACTTC | CASSSGEETQYF
. | . | TRBJ2-1 | TRBV6-5 | TGTGCCAGCAGTGAGGCGAACAATGAGCAGTTCTTC | CASSEANNEQFF
. | . | TRBJ2-1 | TRBV7-9 | TGTGCCAGCAGCCCCTACCCGGGGAGCTCCTACAATGAGCAGTTCTTC | CASSPYPGSSYNEQFF
. | . | TRBJ1-2 | TRBV28 | TGTGCCAGCAGTTTATCCGCCTATGGCTACACCTTC | CASSLSAYGYTF
. | . | TRBJ2-5 | TRBV5-1 | TGCGCCAGCAGCGCGGCACCCCCGTTGAGCCAAGAGACCCAGTACTTC | CASSAAPPLSQETQYF
. | . | TRBJ2-7 | TRBV6-6 | TGTGCCAGCAGTTACGATACTACCCACGAGCAGTACTTC | CASSYDTTHEQYF
. | . | TRBJ1-1 | TRBV5-4 | TGTGCCAGCAGCCCCGGGGGTAGGAGTCCAGGAGACACTGAAGCTTTCTTT | CASSPGGRSPGDTEAFF
TRBD1 | . | TRBJ1-1 | TRBV10-3 | TGTGCCATCAGGACCGGGACAGGGAACACTGAAGCTTTCTTT | CAIRTGTGNTEAFF